This T cell receptor beta chain was recovered during a study of cytomegalovirus exposure and HLA in healthy donors. Turning to the study itself: A previous analysis identified around 120 million unique TCR beta sequences derived from roughly 180 million T cells.

Germline V lookup: CDR1 MGHDK, CDR2 SYGVNS. Deletions cut 7 bases from V and 10 bases from J, with 23 bases between. The CDR3 covers 16 residues. Primers included in the PCR were 60 Vbeta and 13 Jbeta primers. Here immunoSEQ multiplex PCR was the method, and the copy in TCRdb shows in-frame clones only, minus some. This repertoire shows about 99,000 clones, approximately 66% found once; its top ten account for about 3.5%. The source is a woman aged 45 to 65 in good health and CMV-seronegative. V gene TRBV25-1 combines with J gene TRBJ1-6, with D perhaps TRBD1 (6 bases). Sequences were obtained from PBMCs. The CDR3 loop reads CASTPNRGGAGSPLHF. CDR3 nucleotide sequence: TGTGCCAGCACTCCGAATCGGGGGGGCGCAGGATCACCCCTCCACTTT.